What follows describes a single TCR beta chain. This entry is derived from a study of blood T cell repertoires in COVID-19. The CDR3 is made up of 10 amino acids. Per the germline V gene, CDR1 is SQVTM and CDR2 is ANQGSEA. V was trimmed by 5 bases and J by 8 bases, leaving 8 bases between them. The repertoire was sequenced with immunoSEQ multiplex PCR; TCRdb's copy has only in-frame clones and lacks some. Of more than 95,000 clones in the sample, approximately 90% were seen once. J is TRBJ2-3 and V is TRBV29-1; no reliable D call. Sequencing was done on a sample of peripheral blood. This receptor was identified in a human donor in a cohort sampled during active COVID-19. In nucleotides, the CDR3 is TGCAGCGTTCCTTTCGGTACGCAGTATTTT. Amino acid sequence: CSVPFGTQYF.